This T cell receptor beta chain was found in a study of T cell responses to AZD1222 COVID-19 vaccine (dated by TCRdb to about 2021). Regarding the research as a whole: AZD1222 recipients whose second dose came at about 4 weeks and those whose second dose came at about 12 weeks were combined into one group, since spike-specific TCR depth and breadth did not differ between the two schedules. TCR sequencing was performed for approximately 240 trial participants, of whom some 200 were given two doses of AZD1222 and some 25 were given two doses of MenACWY control vaccine. Trial participants were enrolled by age into 18-55, 56-69 and 70-plus year subgroups, with 148, 28 and 57 TCR-sequenced participants respectively.

Sample time point, as interpreted from the label and publication: baseline before first vaccination. Samples from vaccinated people were obtained from the UK trials COV001 and COV002, which included a single-blind randomized controlled phase 2/3 trial of AZD1222 (ChAdOx1 nCoV-19) in healthy adults. Trial participant PBMC samples were collected at day 0 and day 28 after the second dose for TCRbeta chain sequencing. Overall study results and their limits: In the small 56-69-year group, the increase in depth fell short of significance, most likely because of low power. Nearly half of unique spike-specific TCRs reportedly recognized epitopes outside regions mutated in the B.1.351 and B.1.1.7 variants. No day 14 peak-response samples were available, so repertoires were characterized only after the peak T cell response. The whole spike protein was spanned by vaccine-associated CD4 TCRs, and dominant responses were seen in regions 160-218 and 743-854. Conclusions about previously exposed vaccinees were limited because only six AZD1222 recipients were SARS-CoV-2 seropositive at baseline. After two AZD1222 doses, both the breadth and the depth of spike-specific TCRs were significantly higher than at day 0 and than in MenACWY recipients. Participants were mostly white British and included more females than males, and it was suggested by the authors that clonal diversity may have been underestimated.

Regarding this clone: Its specific antigen is unknown. No quality values exist for individual bases; no much larger clone is one base distant.

The CDR3 regions of human TCRbeta chains were analyzed by immunosequencing. The study's processing was this. TCRs in the repertoires were compared against a reference library of SARS-CoV-2-specific TCRs that had been generated with the MIRA antigen-specificity platform. Breadth was defined as the fraction of unique TCRs that were SARS-CoV-2-associated, and depth was defined as the fraction of total T cells that were SARS-CoV-2-associated. Using the MIRA data, each spike-specific TCR was mapped to the spike region that the TCR reacts to and placed in a CD4 or CD8 class. Log10-transformed breadth and depth values were compared by one-way ANOVA with Sidak's multiple comparisons tests. TCRdb stores this immuneACCESS table with in-frame sequences only. Part of the clones is absent; in the studies checked, under half of the shortfall reflects unresolved V genes, and no reason is known for the rest. The V and J calls and clone size were taken over from that table, and D and trimming were inferred from the DNA. The sample profile shows more than 95,000 clones; 85% to 95% of them were found once. The ten largest clones capture around 5% of the sample.

Reading the germline V gene gives CDR1 SQVTM and CDR2 ANQGSEA. Its CDR3 holds 13 amino acids, cysteine through phenylalanine. The only DNA kept is the CDR3, 39 bases in frame from the first base. The trim is 2 bases for V and 0 bases for J, with a gap of 5 bases between the germline ends. The V and J genes are TRBV29-1 and TRBJ1-3, with the D gene not clear enough to name. The clonotype was recovered from an adult in good health. The sample was peripheral blood, taken on day 0 of AZD1222 vaccination. The nucleotide sequence is TGCAGCGTTGAACGGGGCTCTGGAAACACCATATATTTT. Its protein product is CSVERGSGNTIYF.